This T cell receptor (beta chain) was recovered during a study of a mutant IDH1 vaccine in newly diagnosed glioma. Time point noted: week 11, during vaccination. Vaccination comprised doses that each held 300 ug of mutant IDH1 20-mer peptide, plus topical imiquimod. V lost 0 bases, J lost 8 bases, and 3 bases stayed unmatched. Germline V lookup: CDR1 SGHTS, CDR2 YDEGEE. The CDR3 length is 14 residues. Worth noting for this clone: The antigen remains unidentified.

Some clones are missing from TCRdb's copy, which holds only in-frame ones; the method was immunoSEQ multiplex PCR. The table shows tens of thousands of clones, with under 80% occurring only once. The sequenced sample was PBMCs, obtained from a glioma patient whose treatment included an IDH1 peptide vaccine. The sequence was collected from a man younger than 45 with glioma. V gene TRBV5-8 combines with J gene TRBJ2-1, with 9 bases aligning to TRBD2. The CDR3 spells CASSLGTSVDEQFF. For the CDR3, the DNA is TGTGCCAGCAGCTTGGGGACTAGCGTCGATGAGCAGTTCTTC.